The 25 T cell receptor beta chains given below trace back to one sample, sequenced in a study of T cells in Graves' hyperthyroidism and ophthalmopathy. RNA transcripts served as the template for amplifying TCR beta CDR3 regions. The TCR CDR3 was amplified in a first-round RT-PCR using the HTBI primer set. Each CDR3 protein is one row after TCRdb ran MiXCR on the multiplex PCR reads. The table shows a few hundred thousand distinct CDR3 sequences, with approximately 23% occurring only once. The sample taken for sequencing was blood. These receptors were taken from a woman aged 70-85 years with Graves' ophthalmopathy.

Only a few counts were recorded for this clonotype. This rearrangement joins TRBV19 to TRBJ2-7; 10 nucleotides line up with TRBD1. CDR1 LNHDA and CDR2 SQIVND come from the germline V gene (reference sequence). This CDR3 spans 15 amino acids. The V and J ends lost 9 bases and 3 bases, in that order; junction bases with no gene match: 11. The CDR3 DNA reads TGTGCCAGCAGTCCCCGACAGGGGGCGGACTACGAGCAGTACTTC. This translates into CASSPRQGADYEQYF.

The rearrangement links TRBV12-3 or TRBV12-4 to TRBJ2-7; D is ambiguous. The CDR3 runs 11 residues. Between the trimmed V and J ends, which lost 8 bases and 1 base, there was a span of 6 bases. CDR3: CASALSYEQYF. CDR3 DNA sequence: TGTGCCAGCGCCCTATCCTACGAGCAGTACTTC.

This clonotype was counted only a few times. The chain is built from TRBV20-1 and TRBJ2-3; D could derive from TRBD1 or TRBD2 (5 bases each). Trimming pared 2 bases from V and 1 base from J, leaving 16 bases between. Germline V gives CDR1 DFQATT, CDR2 SNEGSKA (reference sequence). The CDR3 sequence is 16 residues long. The CDR3 is CSARPGWSGGTDTQYF. In nucleotides, the CDR3 is TGCAGTGCTAGACCAGGGTGGAGCGGTGGCACAGATACGCAGTATTTT.

This chain connects TRBV10-1 to TRBJ2-1; TRBD2 aligns across 8 bases. Per germline, CDR1 WNHNN and CDR2 SYGVQD (reference sequence). This CDR3 contains 15 residues. The V gene end was trimmed by 3 bases and the J gene end by 6 bases; junction bases not matched to a gene: 7. CDR3 in amino acids: CASSENGLAGNEQFF. Here the CDR3 DNA reads TGCGCCAGCAGTGAAAACGGACTAGCTGGCAATGAGCAGTTCTTC.

This clonotype was recorded at least ten times. V and J are TRBV28 and TRBJ1-1, with D perhaps TRBD1 (5 bases). The CDR3 is made up of 15 amino acids. Germline V lookup: CDR1 MDHEN, CDR2 SYDVKM. V dropped 5 bases and J dropped 3 bases, with 16 bases sitting between them. CDR3 coding DNA: TGTGCCAGCAGTCGGACACTCCCCCGGGACACTGAAGCTTTCTTT. Protein sequence: CASSRTLPRDTEAFF.

This clonotype was recorded a few times. The chain combines TRBV20-1 with TRBJ2-5; no firm D call. The germline gives CDR1 DFQATT, CDR2 SNEGSKA (reference sequence). The CDR3 covers 13 residues. The germline V and J ends were trimmed by 6 bases and 2 bases, with 13 bases remaining between them. For the CDR3, the DNA is TGCAGTGCCTTTCCGGCTGTTCAAGAGACCCAGTACTTC. It codes for CSAFPAVQETQYF.

The gene calls are TRBV20-1 and TRBJ1-2; TRBD1 matches 9 bases. The V and J ends lost 4 bases and 4 bases, in that order; junction bases with no gene match: 4. CDR3 size: 13 residues. The germline gives CDR1 DFQATT, CDR2 SNEGSKA (reference sequence). The CDR3 region is CSATKGQGYGYTF. For the CDR3, the DNA is TGCAGTGCTACCAAGGGACAGGGCTATGGCTACACCTTC.

This clonotype came up a few times. The V call is TRBV6-5, the J call TRBJ1-6; D remains unclear. Germline V CDR1 and CDR2: MNHEY, SVGAGI. Deletions cut 2 bases from V and 10 bases from J, with 18 bases between. The CDR3 is made up of 16 amino acids. CDR3 bases: TGTGCCAGCAGTTACGACGTCAGCCCGAGAGTGTCACCCCTCCACTTT. The encoded protein is CASSYDVSPRVSPLHF.

This clonotype was seen a few times. The chain carries TRBV13 and TRBJ2-4, with TRBD2 as a possible D gene (6 bases). CDR3 length: 15 residues. With 1 base removed from V and 6 bases from J, the gap between germline ends came to 13 bases. Germline CDR1 reads PRHDT; CDR2 reads FYEKMQ (reference sequence). The CDR3: CASSLAFQGGNIQYF. CDR3 DNA: TGTGCCAGCAGCTTAGCTTTTCAGGGAGGAAACATTCAGTACTTC.

This clonotype occurred many times. The J gene is TRBJ1-2, the V gene TRBV28; D is ambiguous. This CDR3 region has 15 residues. Trimming pared 5 bases from V and 8 bases from J, leaving 21 bases between. Germline values: CDR1 MDHEN, CDR2 SYDVKM. Here the CDR3 reads CASSLLQTGNRGYTF. The CDR3 bases are TGTGCCAGCAGTCTACTGCAGACTGGGAACCGGGGCTACACCTTC.

The chain joins TRBV15 to TRBJ2-2, with D possibly matching TRBD1 (5 bases). The germline V gene has CDR1 LNHNV and CDR2 YYDKDF (reference sequence). The length of the CDR3 is 15 residues. V lost 6 bases and J lost 4, with 15 bases in between. In DNA, the CDR3 is TGTGCCACCAGTCACAGGCGCGGCGGCACCGGGGAGCTGTTTTTT. As protein: CATSHRRGGTGELFF.

The V gene is TRBV9, the J gene TRBJ2-1; TRBD2 aligns across 8 bases. With V trimmed by 4 bases and J by 9 bases, 18 bases remained unmatched. Looked up from germline, CDR1 is SGDLS and CDR2 is YYNGEE. The CDR3 loop spans 17 amino acids. Written as DNA, the CDR3 is TGTGCCAGCAGCCTCTCGCCGGGACTAGATATAATGGGTGAGCAGTTCTTC. Protein sequence: CASSLSPGLDIMGEQFF.

This clonotype was observed at least ten times. V and J are TRBV2 and TRBJ2-7; D may be TRBD2 (6 bases). This CDR3 has 13 residues. Per germline, CDR1 SNHLY and CDR2 FYNNEI. The V end lost 0 bases, the J end lost 6 bases, and 9 bases lay between the germline ends. CDR3 protein: CASSEARRAEQYF. CDR3 coding DNA: TGTGCCAGCAGTGAAGCTAGGAGGGCCGAGCAGTACTTC.

This clonotype was recorded a few times. The chain links TRBV3-1 to TRBJ2-7, with TRBD2 matching over 7 bases. CDR3 length equals 16 residues. CDR1 and CDR2 (germline): LGHDT, YNNKEL (reference sequence). V lost 0 bases and J lost 6; bases outside the gene matches: 11. CDR3 bases: TGTGCCAGCAGCCAAGATAGTGGACTAGGCGGAGGCGAGCAGTACTTC. It codes for CASSQDSGLGGGEQYF.

The DNA for the CDR3 is TGTGCCAGCAGTTTTAGCGGGAGGGCCGGGACAGATACGCAGTATTTT. Its protein product is CASSFSGRAGTDTQYF. The V gene is TRBV27, the J gene TRBJ2-3; TRBD2 aligns across 11 bases. The CDR3 runs to 16 residues. Germline lookup yields CDR1 MNHEY and CDR2 SMNVEV (reference sequence). The V gene end was trimmed by 3 bases and the J gene end by 3 bases; junction bases not matched to a gene: 5.

The chain employs TRBV2 and TRBJ1-4, with a possible D match to TRBD1 (5 bases). V dropped 1 base and J dropped 0 bases, with 12 bases sitting between them. Germline V gene lookup returns CDR1 SNHLY and CDR2 FYNNEI. The CDR3 totals 17 residues. CDR3: CASSEETVFATNEKLFF. CDR3 sequence (DNA): TGTGCCAGCAGTGAAGAGACAGTATTTGCAACTAATGAAAAACTGTTTTTT.

This clonotype came up a few times. The rearrangement joins TRBV11-2 to TRBJ2-3, with 7 bases fitting TRBD2. The germline CDR1 and CDR2 sequences are SGHAT and FQNNGV. The CDR3 covers 15 residues. V was pared by 6 bases and J by 0 bases, with 6 bases of the junction left unmatched. The CDR3 region has the DNA TGTGCCAGCAGTAAAGCGGGATCTAGCACAGATACGCAGTATTTT. This codes for CASSKAGSSTDTQYF.

This clonotype has just a few counts. V is TRBV27 and J is TRBJ2-3, with TRBD2 matching over 7 bases. The CDR3 covers 15 residues. V shed 9 bases, J shed 2 bases, and the junction held 11 bases outside the gene matches. CDR1 and CDR2 from the germline V gene are MNHEY and SMNVEV (reference sequence). This chain's CDR3 is CARPAQGGDTDTQYF. CDR3 DNA: TGTGCCAGACCTGCGCAGGGAGGGGACACAGATACGCAGTATTTT.

This clonotype showed up just a few times. This chain connects TRBV28 to TRBJ2-7; D might be TRBD2 (6 bases). V shed 6 bases and J shed 3 bases, with 18 bases lying between them. This CDR3 has 15 residues. Per the germline V gene, CDR1 is MDHEN and CDR2 is SYDVKM. The CDR3 reads CASSQEISGYYEQYF. DNA of the CDR3: TGTGCCAGCAGCCAAGAGATTAGCGGCTACTACGAGCAGTACTTC.

The chain links TRBV7-3 to TRBJ2-7; D not resolved. Germline V lookup: CDR1 SGHTA, CDR2 FQGTGA. Trimming took 0 bases from V and 3 from J, leaving 6 bases between them. The CDR3 length is 13 residues. Written as DNA, the CDR3 is TGTGCCAGCAGCTTAACAGCCGGCTACGAGCAGTACTTC. Translating it yields CASSLTAGYEQYF. Together with reference TRBV7-3 and TRBJ2-7, the CDR3 gives the full variable domain: GAGVSQTPSNKVTEKGKYVELRCDPISGHTALYWYRQSLGQGPEFLIYFQGTGAADDSGLPNDRFFAVRPEGSVSTLKIQRTERGDSAVYLCASSLTAGYEQYFGPGTRLTVT.

The chain couples TRBV4-1 to TRBJ2-5, with 8 nucleotides matching TRBD1. V trimming: 0 bases; J trimming: 2 bases; junction bases outside the gene matches: 5. The germline gives CDR1 MGHRA, CDR2 YSYEKL. There are 16 residues in the CDR3. DNA for the CDR3: TGCGCCAGCAGCCAAGATCTTGGGACAGGACAAGAGACCCAGTACTTC. Encoded protein: CASSQDLGTGQETQYF.

The genes are TRBV14 and TRBJ2-7; D perhaps matches TRBD2 (6 bases). The germline V and J ends were trimmed by 6 bases and 3 bases, with 15 bases remaining between them. Germline values: CDR1 SGHDN, CDR2 FVKESK. The CDR3 runs to 14 residues. CDR3 coding DNA: TGTGCCAGCAGTCCCCTAGTAGCGGTCTACGAGCAGTACTTC. It encodes CASSPLVAVYEQYF.

This clonotype has just a few counts. This chain uses TRBV7-9 with TRBJ1-1; a weak D match, TRBD1 (5 bases). The germline V and J ends were trimmed by 5 bases and 3 bases, with 16 bases remaining between them. Germline-derived CDR1 and CDR2 are SEHNR and FQNEAQ (reference sequence). This CDR3 region has 15 residues. The CDR3 DNA sequence: TGTGCCAGCAGCCCAAGGGGCCTGGGGGACACTGAAGCTTTCTTT. This gives the protein CASSPRGLGDTEAFF.

This rearrangement joins TRBV19 to TRBJ1-5, with D hard to call. The V gene's germline CDR1 is LNHDA and CDR2 SQIVND (reference sequence). This CDR3 spans 19 amino acids. V lost 5 bases, J lost 3 bases, and 26 bases lay in between. Here the CDR3 DNA reads TGTGCCAGTAGTGCCCCGCCGGGCCGAGCCTCCACGGACAATCAGCCCCAGCATTTT. Encoded protein: CASSAPPGRASTDNQPQHF.

V gene TRBV4-1 combines with J gene TRBJ1-4; no clear D gene. The CDR3 length is 15 residues. Between the trimmed V and J ends, which lost 0 bases and 7 bases, there was a span of 12 bases. Looked up from germline, CDR1 is MGHRA and CDR2 is YSYEKL. The CDR3 spells CASSQDRRVGEKLFF. The CDR3 DNA reads as TGCGCCAGCAGCCAAGATAGGCGGGTGGGTGAAAAACTGTTTTTT.